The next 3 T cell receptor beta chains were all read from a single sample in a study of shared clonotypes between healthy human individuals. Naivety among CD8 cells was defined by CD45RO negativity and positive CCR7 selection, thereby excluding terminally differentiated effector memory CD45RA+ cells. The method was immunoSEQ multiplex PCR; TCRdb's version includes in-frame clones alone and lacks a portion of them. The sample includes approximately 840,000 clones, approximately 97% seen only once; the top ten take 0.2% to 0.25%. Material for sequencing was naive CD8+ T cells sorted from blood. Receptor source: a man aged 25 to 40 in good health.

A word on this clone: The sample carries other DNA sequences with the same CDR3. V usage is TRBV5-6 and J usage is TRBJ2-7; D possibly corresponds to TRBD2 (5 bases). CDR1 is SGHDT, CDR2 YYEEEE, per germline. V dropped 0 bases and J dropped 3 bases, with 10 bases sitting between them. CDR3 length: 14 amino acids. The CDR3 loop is CASSLGGSSYEQYF. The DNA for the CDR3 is TGTGCCAGCAGCTTGGGCGGGTCAAGCTACGAGCAGTACTTC.

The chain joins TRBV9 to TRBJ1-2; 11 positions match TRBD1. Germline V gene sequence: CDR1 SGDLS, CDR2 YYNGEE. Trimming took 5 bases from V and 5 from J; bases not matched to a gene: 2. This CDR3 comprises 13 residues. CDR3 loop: CASRGTGGYGYTF. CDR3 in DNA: TGTGCCAGCAGAGGGACAGGGGGGTATGGCTACACCTTC.

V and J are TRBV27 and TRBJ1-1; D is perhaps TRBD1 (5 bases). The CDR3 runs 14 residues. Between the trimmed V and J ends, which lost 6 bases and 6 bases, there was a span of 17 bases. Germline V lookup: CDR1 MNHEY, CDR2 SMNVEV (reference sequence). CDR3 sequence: CASRDSGLLAEAFF. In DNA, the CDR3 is TGTGCCAGCAGAGATTCGGGACTCCTCGCTGAAGCTTTCTTT.